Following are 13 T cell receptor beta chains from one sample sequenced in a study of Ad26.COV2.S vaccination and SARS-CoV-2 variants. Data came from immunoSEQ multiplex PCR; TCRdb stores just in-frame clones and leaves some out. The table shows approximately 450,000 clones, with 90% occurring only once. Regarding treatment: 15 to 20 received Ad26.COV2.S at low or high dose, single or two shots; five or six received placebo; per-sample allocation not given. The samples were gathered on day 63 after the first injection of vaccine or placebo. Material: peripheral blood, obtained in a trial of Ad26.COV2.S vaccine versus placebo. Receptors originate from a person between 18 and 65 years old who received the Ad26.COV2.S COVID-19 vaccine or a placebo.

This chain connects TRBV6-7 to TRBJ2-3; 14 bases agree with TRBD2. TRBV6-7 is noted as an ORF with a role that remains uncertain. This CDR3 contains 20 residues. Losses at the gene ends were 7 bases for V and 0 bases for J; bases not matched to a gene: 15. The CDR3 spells CASTKGLAGERVTSTDTQYF. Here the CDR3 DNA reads TGTGCCAGCACAAAGGGACTAGCGGGAGAAAGGGTAACTAGCACAGATACGCAGTATTTT.

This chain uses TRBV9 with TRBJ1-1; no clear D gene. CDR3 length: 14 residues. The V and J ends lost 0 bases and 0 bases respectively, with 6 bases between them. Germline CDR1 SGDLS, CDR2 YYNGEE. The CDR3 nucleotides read TGTGCCAGCAGCGTAGCTGGGATGAACACTGAAGCTTTCTTT. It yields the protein CASSVAGMNTEAFF.

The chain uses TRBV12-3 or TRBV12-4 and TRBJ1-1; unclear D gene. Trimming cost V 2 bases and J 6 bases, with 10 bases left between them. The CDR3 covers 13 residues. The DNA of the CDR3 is TGTGCCAGCAGTTTAATTGTAGGAGCTGAAGCTTTCTTT. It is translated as CASSLIVGAEAFF.

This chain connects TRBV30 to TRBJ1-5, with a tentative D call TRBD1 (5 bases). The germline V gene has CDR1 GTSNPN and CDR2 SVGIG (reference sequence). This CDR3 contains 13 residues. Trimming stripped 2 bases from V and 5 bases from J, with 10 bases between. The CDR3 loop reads CAWSFRADQPQHF. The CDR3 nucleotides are TGTGCCTGGAGTTTCAGGGCTGATCAGCCCCAGCATTTT.

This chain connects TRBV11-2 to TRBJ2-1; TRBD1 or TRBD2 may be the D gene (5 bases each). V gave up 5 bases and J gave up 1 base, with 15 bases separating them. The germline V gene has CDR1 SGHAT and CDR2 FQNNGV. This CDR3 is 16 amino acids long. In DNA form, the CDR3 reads TGTGCCAGCAGCCCGAGGGGCGACGGGTCCTACAATGAGCAGTTCTTC. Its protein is CASSPRGDGSYNEQFF.

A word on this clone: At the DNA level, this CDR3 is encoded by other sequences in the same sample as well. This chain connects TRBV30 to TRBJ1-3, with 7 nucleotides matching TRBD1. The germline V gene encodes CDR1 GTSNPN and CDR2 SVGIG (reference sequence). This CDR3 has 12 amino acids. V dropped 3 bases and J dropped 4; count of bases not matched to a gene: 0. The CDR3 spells CAWSRGGNTIYF. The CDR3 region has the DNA TGTGCCTGGAGCAGGGGGGGAAACACCATATATTTT. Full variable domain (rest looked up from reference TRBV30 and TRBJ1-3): SQTIHQWPATLVQPVGSPLSLECTVEGTSNPNLYWYRQAAGRGLQLLFYSVGIGQISSEVPQNLSASRPQDRQFILSSKKLLLSDSGFYLCAWSRGGNTIYFGEGSWLTVV.

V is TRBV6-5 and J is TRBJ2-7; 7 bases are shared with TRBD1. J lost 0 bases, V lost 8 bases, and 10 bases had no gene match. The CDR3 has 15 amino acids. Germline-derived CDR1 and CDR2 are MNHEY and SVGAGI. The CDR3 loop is CASHPGTANSYEQYF. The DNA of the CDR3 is TGTGCCAGCCATCCCGGGACAGCAAACTCCTACGAGCAGTACTTC.

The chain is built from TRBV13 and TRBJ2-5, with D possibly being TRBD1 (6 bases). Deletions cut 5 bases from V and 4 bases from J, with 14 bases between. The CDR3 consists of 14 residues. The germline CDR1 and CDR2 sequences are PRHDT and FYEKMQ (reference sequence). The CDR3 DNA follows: TGTGCCAGCAGCACCAGGGCACAGGGAGAGACCCAGTACTTC. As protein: CASSTRAQGETQYF.

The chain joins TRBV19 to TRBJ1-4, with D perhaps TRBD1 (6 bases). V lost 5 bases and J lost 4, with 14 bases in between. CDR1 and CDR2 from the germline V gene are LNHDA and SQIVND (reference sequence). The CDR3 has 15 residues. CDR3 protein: CASSPRGRGNEKLFF. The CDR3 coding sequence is TGTGCCAGTAGTCCCCGGGGCAGGGGTAATGAAAAACTGTTTTTT.

CDR3 in DNA: TGTGCCAGCAAACTAGCGGGTTGGTATGAGCAGTTCTTC. Its translation: CASKLAGWYEQFF. The V gene is TRBV6-5, the J gene TRBJ2-1; the match to TRBD2 covers 9 bases. The CDR3 extends over 13 amino acids. Per germline, CDR1 MNHEY and CDR2 SVGAGI. J gave up 8 bases and V 7 bases, and 6 bases lay outside the gene matches.

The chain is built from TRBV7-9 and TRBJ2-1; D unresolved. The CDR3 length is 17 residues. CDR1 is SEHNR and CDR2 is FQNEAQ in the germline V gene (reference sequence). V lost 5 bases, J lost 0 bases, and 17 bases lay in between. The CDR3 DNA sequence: TGTGCCAGCAGCCGATCTGCGTCTAGATTCTCCTACAATGAGCAGTTCTTC. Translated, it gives CASSRSASRFSYNEQFF. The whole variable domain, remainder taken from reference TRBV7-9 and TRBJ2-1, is DTGVSQNPRHKITKRGQNVTFRCDPISEHNRLYWYRQTLGQGPEFLTYFQNEAQLEKSRLLSDRFSAERPKGSFSTLEIQRTEQGDSAMYLCASSRSASRFSYNEQFFGPGTRLTVL.

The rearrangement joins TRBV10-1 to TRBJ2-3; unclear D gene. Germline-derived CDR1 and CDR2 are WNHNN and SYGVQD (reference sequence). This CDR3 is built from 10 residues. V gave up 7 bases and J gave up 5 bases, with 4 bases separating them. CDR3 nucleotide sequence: TGCGCCAGCAATCTAGATACGCAGTATTTT. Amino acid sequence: CASNLDTQYF.

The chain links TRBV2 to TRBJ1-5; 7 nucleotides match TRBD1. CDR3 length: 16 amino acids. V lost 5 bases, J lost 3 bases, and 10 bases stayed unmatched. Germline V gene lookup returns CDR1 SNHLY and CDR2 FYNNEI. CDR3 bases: TGTGCCAGCAGTTCAATGTACAGGGGCCACAATCAGCCCCAGCATTTT. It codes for CASSSMYRGHNQPQHF. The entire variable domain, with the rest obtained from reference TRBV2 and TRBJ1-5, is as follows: EPEVTQTPSHQVTQMGQEVILRCVPISNHLYFYWYRQILGQKVEFLVSFYNNEISEKSEIFDDQFSVERPDGSNFTLKIRSTKLEDSAMYFCASSSMYRGHNQPQHFGDGTRLSIL.